This T cell receptor beta chain was recovered during a study of T cells after yellow fever vaccination. One entry per CDR3 protein, called by TCRdb with MiXCR from the 5' RACE reads. The repertoire holds about 340,000 distinct CDR3 sequences, with roughly 8.7% as singletons. A note on this clonotype: Its specificity is not known.

Study outcomes and limitations: Booster samples showed a return of most primary-vaccination clones (about 97% CD4, approximately 88% CD8). Researchers noted that a small share of clonotypes showed up in both CD4 and CD8 compartments.

The starting material was PBMCs, obtained on the day of the first yellow fever vaccination. The sequence came from a man younger than 30 who received the YFV17D yellow fever vaccine.

Here the CDR3 reads CSARQGNQETQYF. The CDR3 DNA reads as TGCAGTGCTCGACAGGGGAACCAAGAGACCCAGTACTTC. The chain couples TRBV20-1 to TRBJ2-5; 8 bases match TRBD1. There are 13 residues in the CDR3. The ends lost 5 bases at V and 0 bases at J; junction bases unmatched: 2. The germline gives CDR1 DFQATT, CDR2 SNEGSKA (reference sequence).